The subject of this entry is one TCR beta chain. This clonotype has ten or more counts. The antigen it binds to is not known. Within one base of it there is no much larger clone, and no base qualities were kept. Per the publication, the treatment or condition label means: allogeneic hematopoietic cell transplantation with graft depleted of TCRalphabeta T cells and CD19 B cells. The children who served as transplant recipients had been given grafts of TCRalphabeta/CD19-depleted allogeneic hematopoietic cells. V drops 0 bases and J drops 7 bases, leaving 16 bases in between. According to the germline V gene, CDR1 reads SQVTM and CDR2 reads ANQGSEA. The CDR3 runs 15 residues from the cysteine to the phenylalanine. Only CDR3 DNA remains: 45 bases, in frame from the first base. This specimen comes from a study of T-cell reconstitution after alpha-beta-depleted transplantation in children (dated by TCRdb to about 2016). Regarding the complete study: T-cell immune reconstitution after TCRalphabeta/CD19-depleted allogeneic hematopoietic cell transplantation in children was quantitatively tracked in the study by means of TCR repertoire profiling. Summary of the overall study and its limitations: Hyperexpanded clone frequencies declined over subsequent months; after one year, T-cell counts and TCRbeta diversity were mostly attributed to newly produced T cells. In some patients, high TCRbeta diversity at day 60 was attributed to recipient T cells and intrathymic progenitors that had survived conditioning. Apparently early alphabetaT-cell count recovery about two months after transplant reportedly relied on only several hundred rapidly expanded clones derived from non-depleted graft cells.

Library method: PCR. This sample was sequenced with an Illumina HiSeq 2500. Molecular barcoding was employed in the preparation of TCR libraries, with unique molecular identifiers being used to normalize TCRbeta repertoire quantification. The public reads were run again by TCRdb, first through fastp at Q25 and then through MiXCR, and only productive beta chains were kept. CDR3 protein duplicates are merged, each entry listing the most common genes and DNA. This sample gives 200,000 to 250,000 distinct CDR3 sequences in total; 6.5% to 9% of them show up just once. Roughly 5.8% of the sample comes from the top ten.

Sequencing used PBMCs, mostly from graft donor cells, obtained 180 days after TCRalphabeta/CD19-depleted stem cell transplant. This chain joins TRBV29-1 to TRBJ2-1; TRBD2 is a possible D gene, resting on 5 matching bases. This clonotype was sampled from a male patient between 10 and 17 years old who had a stem cell transplant for acute lymphoblastic leukemia, so the T cells may come from the graft donor. Here is the DNA: TGCAGCGTTGAAGACCCCACTTCTAGCCGAAATGAGCAGTTCTTC. This encodes CSVEDPTSSRNEQFF.